A single sample gave rise to the 3 T cell receptor beta chains below, sequenced in a study of blood T cell repertoires in COVID-19. The protocol was immunoSEQ multiplex PCR, while the TCRdb copy is restricted to in-frame clones and leaves out a portion. There are roughly 250,000 clones in the sample; 88% occur only once, and about 2.1% lies in the top ten. Sequencing was carried out using peripheral blood. The receptors derive from a woman aged 40 to 55 who had recovered from COVID-19.

The rearrangement uses TRBV7-9 and TRBJ1-4; tentatively, D is TRBD1 (5 bases). V shed 7 bases and J shed 8 bases, with 17 bases lying between them. CDR3 length: 14 residues. From germline, CDR1 is SEHNR and CDR2 FQNEAQ (reference sequence). This chain's CDR3 is CASNPVGQGEKLFF. The CDR3 nucleotides read TGTGCCAGCAATCCGGTGGGGCAAGGGGAAAAACTGTTTTTT.

The chain has TRBV18 and TRBJ2-7, with D possibly matching TRBD1 (6 bases). V was trimmed by 3 bases and J by 7 bases, leaving 13 bases between them. CDR3 length equals 13 residues. Germline lookup yields CDR1 KGHSH and CDR2 LQKENI. CDR3 protein: CASSPGAGLEQYF. CDR3 bases: TGTGCCAGCTCACCGGGGGCAGGCCTTGAGCAGTACTTC. Complete variable domain (other parts from reference TRBV18 and TRBJ2-7): NAGVMQNPRHLVRRRGQEARLRCSPMKGHSHVYWYRQLPEEGLKFMVYLQKENIIDESGMPKERFSAEFPKEGPSILRIQQVVRGDSAAYFCASSPGAGLEQYFGPGTRLTVT.

V is TRBV12-3 or TRBV12-4 and J is TRBJ2-7; D gene ambiguous. The CDR3 contains 12 residues. Deletions cut 3 bases from V and 4 bases from J, with 7 bases between. This CDR3 reads CASSFSTYEQYF. The CDR3 coding sequence is TGTGCCAGCAGTTTCTCGACTTACGAGCAGTACTTC.